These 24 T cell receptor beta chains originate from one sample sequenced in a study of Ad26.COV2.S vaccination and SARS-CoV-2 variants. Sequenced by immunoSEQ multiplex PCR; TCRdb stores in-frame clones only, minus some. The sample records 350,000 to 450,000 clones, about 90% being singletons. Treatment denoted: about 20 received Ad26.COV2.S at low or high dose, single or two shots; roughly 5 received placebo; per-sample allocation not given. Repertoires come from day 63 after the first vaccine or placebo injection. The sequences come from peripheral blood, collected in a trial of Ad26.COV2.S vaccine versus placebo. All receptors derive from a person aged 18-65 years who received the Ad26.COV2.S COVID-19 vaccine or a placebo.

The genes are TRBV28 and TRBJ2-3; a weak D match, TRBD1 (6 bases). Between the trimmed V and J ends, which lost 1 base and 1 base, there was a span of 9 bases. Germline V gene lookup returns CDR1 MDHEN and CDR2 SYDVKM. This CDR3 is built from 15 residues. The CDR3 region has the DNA TGTGCCAGCAGTTTATACGCAGGGGGCACAGATACGCAGTATTTT. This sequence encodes CASSLYAGGTDTQYF. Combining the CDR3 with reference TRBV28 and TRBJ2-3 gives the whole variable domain DVKVTQSSRYLVKRTGEKVFLECVQDMDHENMFWYRQDPGLGLRLIYFSYDVKMKEKGDIPEGYSVSREKKERFSLILESASTNQTSMYLCASSLYAGGTDTQYFGPGTRLTVL.

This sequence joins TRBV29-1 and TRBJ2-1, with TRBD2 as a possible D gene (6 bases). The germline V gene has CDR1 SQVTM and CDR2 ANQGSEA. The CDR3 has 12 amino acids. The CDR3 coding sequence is TGCGCTACCCGGGGCGGGAACAATGAGCAGTTCTTC. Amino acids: CATRGGNNEQFF.

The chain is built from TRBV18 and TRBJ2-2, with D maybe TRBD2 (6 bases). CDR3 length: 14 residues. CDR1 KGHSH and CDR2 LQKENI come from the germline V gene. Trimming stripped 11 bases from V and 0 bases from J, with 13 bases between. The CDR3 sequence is CAGASGANTGELFF. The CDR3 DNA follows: TGTGCCGGCGCGTCGGGGGCGAACACCGGGGAGCTGTTTTTT.

Here the CDR3 DNA reads TGTGCCAGCAGGGGCGGGGGGGCCTATGAGCAGTTCTTC. It specifies CASRGGGAYEQFF. The V gene is TRBV3-1 (or the pseudogene TRBV3-2), the J gene TRBJ2-1; 9 nucleotides agree with TRBD2. CDR3 length: 13 amino acids. With 6 bases clipped from V and 8 bases from J, the junction kept 5 bases outside the gene matches. Germline V gene data show CDR1 as LGHDT and CDR2 as YNNKEL (reference sequence).

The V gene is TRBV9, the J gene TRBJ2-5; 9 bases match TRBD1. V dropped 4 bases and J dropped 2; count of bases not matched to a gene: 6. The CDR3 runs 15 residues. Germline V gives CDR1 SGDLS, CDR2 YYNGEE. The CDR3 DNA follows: TGTGCCAGCAGCTTCCAAGACAGGGGGCAAGAGACCCAGTACTTC. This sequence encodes CASSFQDRGQETQYF.

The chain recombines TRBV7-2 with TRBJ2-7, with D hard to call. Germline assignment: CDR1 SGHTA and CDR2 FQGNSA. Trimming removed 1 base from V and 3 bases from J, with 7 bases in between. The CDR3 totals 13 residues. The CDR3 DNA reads TGTGCCAGCAGCTTAGGACTTAACTACGAGCAGTACTTC. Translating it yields CASSLGLNYEQYF.

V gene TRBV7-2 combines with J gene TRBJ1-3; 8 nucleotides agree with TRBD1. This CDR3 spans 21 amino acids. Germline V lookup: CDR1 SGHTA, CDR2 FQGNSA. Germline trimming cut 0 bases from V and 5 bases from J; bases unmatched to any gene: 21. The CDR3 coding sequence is TGTGCCAGCAGCTTAGCGCGCAGGGGGCTTGAATTGCGCCGCGGGAGAAACACCATATATTTT. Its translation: CASSLARRGLELRRGRNTIYF.

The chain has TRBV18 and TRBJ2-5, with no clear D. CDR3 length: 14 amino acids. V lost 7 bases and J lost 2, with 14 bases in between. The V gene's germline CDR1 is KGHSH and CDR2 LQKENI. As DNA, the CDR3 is TGTGCCAGCTTGCAGAATATAGGGCAAGAGACCCAGTACTTC. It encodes CASLQNIGQETQYF.

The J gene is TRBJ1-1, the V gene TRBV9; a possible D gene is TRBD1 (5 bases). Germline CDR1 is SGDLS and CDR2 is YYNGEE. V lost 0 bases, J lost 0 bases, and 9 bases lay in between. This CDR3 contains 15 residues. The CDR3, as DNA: TGTGCCAGCAGCGTAGAGGCAGGGCTGAACACTGAAGCTTTCTTT. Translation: CASSVEAGLNTEAFF.

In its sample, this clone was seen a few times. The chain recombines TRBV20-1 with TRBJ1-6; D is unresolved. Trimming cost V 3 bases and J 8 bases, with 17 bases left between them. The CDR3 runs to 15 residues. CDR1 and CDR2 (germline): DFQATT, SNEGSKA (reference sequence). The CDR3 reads CSASVGSGNDSPLHF. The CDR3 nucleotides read TGCAGTGCTAGTGTAGGTTCAGGAAATGATTCACCCCTCCACTTT.

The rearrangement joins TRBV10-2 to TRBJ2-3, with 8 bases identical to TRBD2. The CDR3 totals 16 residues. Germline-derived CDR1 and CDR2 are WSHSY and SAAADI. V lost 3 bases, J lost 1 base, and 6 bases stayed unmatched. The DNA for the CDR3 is TGCGCCAGCAGTGACGGGATTAGCGGGGGCACAGATACGCAGTATTTT. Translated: CASSDGISGGTDTQYF.

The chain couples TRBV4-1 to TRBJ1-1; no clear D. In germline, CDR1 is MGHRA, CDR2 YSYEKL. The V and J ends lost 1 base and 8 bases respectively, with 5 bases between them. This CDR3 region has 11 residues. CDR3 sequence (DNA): TGCGCCAGCAGCCAAGGCAGGGAAGCTTTCTTT. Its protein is CASSQGREAFF.

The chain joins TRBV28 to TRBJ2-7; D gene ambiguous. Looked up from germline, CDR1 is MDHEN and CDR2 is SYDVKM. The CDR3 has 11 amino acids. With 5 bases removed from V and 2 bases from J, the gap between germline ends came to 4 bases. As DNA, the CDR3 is TGTGCCAGCAGTGTGACCTACGAGCAGTACTTC. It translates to CASSVTYEQYF.

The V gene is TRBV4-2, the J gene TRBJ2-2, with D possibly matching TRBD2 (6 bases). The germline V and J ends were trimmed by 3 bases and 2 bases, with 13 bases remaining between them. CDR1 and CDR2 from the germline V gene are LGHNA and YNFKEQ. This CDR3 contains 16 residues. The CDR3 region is CASSHRRDSNTGELFF. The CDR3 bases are TGTGCCAGCAGCCATCGCCGGGACTCTAACACCGGGGAGCTGTTTTTT.

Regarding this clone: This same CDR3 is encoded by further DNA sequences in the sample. The CDR3 DNA sequence: TGTGCCAGCAGCTTCTTCGACCTACAGGGTGAGAAACTGTTTTTT. Its protein is CASSFFDLQGEKLFF. V and J are TRBV5-6 and TRBJ1-4; possibly TRBD1 for D (6 bases). Germline lookup yields CDR1 SGHDT and CDR2 YYEEEE. V dropped 2 bases and J dropped 11 bases, with 19 bases sitting between them. CDR3 size: 15 residues.

The CDR3 DNA follows: TGTGCCAGCAGCTTAACCGGGACTTGGGCCGAGCAGTACTTC. Protein: CASSLTGTWAEQYF. The chain couples TRBV11-2 to TRBJ2-7, with D maybe TRBD2 (6 bases). The germline CDR1 and CDR2 sequences are SGHAT and FQNNGV. Trimming took off 2 bases at V and 6 bases at J, with 14 bases between the two ends. The CDR3 covers 14 residues.

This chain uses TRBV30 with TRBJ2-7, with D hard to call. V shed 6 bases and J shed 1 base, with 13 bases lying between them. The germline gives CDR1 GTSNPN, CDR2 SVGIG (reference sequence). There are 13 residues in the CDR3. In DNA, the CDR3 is TGTGCCTGCAAAACTCGACGGTCCTACGAGCAGTACTTC. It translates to CACKTRRSYEQYF. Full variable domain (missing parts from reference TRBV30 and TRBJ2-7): SQTIHQWPATLVQPVGSPLSLECTVEGTSNPNLYWYRQAAGRGLQLLFYSVGIGQISSEVPQNLSASRPQDRQFILSSKKLLLSDSGFYLCACKTRRSYEQYFGPGTRLTVT.

The CDR3 nucleotides read TGTGCCAGCAGTAGGCGTGGGGGAGAGAACACTGAAGCTTTCTTT. Its translation is CASSRRGGENTEAFF. This chain uses TRBV6-5 with TRBJ1-1; TRBD1 might be the D (5 bases). Trimming cost V 5 bases and J 1 base, with 14 bases left between them. The V gene's germline CDR1 is MNHEY and CDR2 SVGAGI. This CDR3 contains 15 residues.

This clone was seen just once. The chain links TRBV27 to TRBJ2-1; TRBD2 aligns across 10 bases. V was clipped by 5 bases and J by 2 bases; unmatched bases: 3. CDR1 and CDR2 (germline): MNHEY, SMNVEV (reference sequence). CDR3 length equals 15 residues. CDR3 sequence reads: CASSPLAGAYNEQFF. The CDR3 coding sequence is TGTGCCAGCAGTCCTCTAGCGGGGGCCTACAATGAGCAGTTCTTC.

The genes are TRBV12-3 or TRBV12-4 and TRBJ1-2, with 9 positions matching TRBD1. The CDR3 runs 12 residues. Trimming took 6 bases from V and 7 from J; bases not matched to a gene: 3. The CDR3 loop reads CASRGTGFGYTF. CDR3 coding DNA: TGTGCCAGCAGGGGGACAGGGTTTGGCTACACCTTC.

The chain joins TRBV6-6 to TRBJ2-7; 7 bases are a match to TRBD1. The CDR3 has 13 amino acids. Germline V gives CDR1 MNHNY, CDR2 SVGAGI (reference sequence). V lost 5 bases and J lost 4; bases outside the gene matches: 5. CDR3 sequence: CASSNTGQYEQYF. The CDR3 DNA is TGTGCCAGCAGTAACACGGGACAGTACGAGCAGTACTTC.

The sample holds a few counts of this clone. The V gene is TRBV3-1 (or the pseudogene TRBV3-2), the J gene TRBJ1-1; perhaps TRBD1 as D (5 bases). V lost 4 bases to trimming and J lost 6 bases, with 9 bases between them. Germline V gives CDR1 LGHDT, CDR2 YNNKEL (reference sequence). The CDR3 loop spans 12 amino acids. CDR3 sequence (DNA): TGTGCCAGCAGCCCAGGACAAGCTGAAGCTTTCTTT. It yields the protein CASSPGQAEAFF.

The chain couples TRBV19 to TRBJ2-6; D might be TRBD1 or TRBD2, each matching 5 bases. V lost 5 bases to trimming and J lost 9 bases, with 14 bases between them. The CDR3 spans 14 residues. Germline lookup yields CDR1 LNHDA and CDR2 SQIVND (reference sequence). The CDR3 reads CASSYPGTFNVLTF. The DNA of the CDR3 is TGTGCCAGTAGTTATCCCGGGACCTTCAACGTCCTGACTTTC.

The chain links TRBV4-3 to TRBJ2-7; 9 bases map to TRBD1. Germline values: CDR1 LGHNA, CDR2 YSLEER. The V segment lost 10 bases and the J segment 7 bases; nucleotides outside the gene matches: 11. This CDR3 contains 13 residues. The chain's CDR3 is CATRWGQGWEQYF. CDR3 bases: TGCGCCACCAGGTGGGGACAGGGCTGGGAGCAGTACTTC.